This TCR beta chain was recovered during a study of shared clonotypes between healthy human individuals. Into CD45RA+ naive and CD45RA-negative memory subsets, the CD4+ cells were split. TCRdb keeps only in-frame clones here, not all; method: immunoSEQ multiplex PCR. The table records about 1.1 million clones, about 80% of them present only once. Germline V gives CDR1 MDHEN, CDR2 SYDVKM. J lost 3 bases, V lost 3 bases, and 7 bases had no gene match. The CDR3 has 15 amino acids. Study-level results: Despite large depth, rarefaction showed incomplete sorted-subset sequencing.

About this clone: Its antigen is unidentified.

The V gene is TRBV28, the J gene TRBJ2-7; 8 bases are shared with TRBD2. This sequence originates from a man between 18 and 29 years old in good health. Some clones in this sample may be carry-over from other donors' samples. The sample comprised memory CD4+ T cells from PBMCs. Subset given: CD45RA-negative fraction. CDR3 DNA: TGTGCCAGCAGTTTTACGCTAGCGGGCGTCTACGAGCAGTACTTC. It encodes CASSFTLAGVYEQYF.